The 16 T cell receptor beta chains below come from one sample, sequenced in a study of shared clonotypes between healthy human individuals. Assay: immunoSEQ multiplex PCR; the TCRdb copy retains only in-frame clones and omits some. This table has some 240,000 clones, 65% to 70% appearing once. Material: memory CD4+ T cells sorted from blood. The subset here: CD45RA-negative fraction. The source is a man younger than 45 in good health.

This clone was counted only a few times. DNA for the CDR3: TGTGCCACCAGACTAGCGGGAGGATACGAGCAGTACTTC. Its protein product is CATRLAGGYEQYF. The V gene is TRBV27, the J gene TRBJ2-7, with TRBD2 identical over 13 bases. CDR1 is MNHEY, CDR2 SMNVEV, per germline (reference sequence). The junction had 4 bases not matched to a gene; V was cut back by 10 bases and J by 4 bases. The CDR3 runs to 13 residues.

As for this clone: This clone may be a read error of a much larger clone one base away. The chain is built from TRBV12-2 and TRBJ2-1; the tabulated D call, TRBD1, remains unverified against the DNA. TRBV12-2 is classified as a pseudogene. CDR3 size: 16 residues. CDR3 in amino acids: CASRLGGHPPCNEQFF. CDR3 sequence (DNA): TGTGCAAGTCGCTTAGGTGGGCACCCTCCGTGCAATGAGCAGTTCTTC.

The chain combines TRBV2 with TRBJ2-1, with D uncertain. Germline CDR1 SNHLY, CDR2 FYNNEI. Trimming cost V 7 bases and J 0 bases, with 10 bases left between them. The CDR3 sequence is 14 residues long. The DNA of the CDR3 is TGTGCCAGCACGCAGTATAGCTCCTACAATGAGCAGTTCTTC. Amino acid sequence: CASTQYSSYNEQFF. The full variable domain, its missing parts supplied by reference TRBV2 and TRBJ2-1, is EPEVTQTPSHQVTQMGQEVILRCVPISNHLYFYWYRQILGQKVEFLVSFYNNEISEKSEIFDDQFSVERPDGSNFTLKIRSTKLEDSAMYFCASTQYSSYNEQFFGPGTRLTVL.

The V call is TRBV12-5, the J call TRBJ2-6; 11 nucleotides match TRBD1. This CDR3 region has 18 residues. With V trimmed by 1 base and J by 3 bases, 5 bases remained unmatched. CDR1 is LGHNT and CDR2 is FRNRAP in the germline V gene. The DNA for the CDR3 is TGTGCTAGTGGTTTGGGGACAGGGGGCGGTCGTGGGGCCAACGTCCTGACTTTC. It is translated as CASGLGTGGGRGANVLTF.

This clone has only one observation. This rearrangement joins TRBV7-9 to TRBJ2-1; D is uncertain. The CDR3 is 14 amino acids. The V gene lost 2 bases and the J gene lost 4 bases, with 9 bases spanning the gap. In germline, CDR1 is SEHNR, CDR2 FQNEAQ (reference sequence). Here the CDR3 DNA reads TGTGCCAGCAGCTTATCCTCAGGATACAATGAGCAGTTCTTC. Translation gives CASSLSSGYNEQFF.

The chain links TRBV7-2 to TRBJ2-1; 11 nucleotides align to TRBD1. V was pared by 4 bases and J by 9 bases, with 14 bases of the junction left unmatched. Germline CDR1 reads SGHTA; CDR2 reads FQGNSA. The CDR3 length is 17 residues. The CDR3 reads CASSYRDRGIVRGEQFF. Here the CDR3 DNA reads TGTGCCAGCAGCTACCGGGACAGGGGGATTGTAAGGGGTGAGCAGTTCTTC.

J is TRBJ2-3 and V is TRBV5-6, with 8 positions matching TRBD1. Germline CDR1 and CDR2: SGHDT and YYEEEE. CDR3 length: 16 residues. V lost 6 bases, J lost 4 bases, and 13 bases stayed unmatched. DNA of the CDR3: TGTGCCAGCAATTTCAGGGGGCCGGTCGGGGCAGATACGCAGTATTTT. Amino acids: CASNFRGPVGADTQYF.

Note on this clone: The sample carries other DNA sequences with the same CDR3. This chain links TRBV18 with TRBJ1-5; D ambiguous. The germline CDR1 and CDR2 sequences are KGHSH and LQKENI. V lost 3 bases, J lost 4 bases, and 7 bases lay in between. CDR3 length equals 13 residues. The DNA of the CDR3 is TGTGCCAGCTCACCGGGTCTAAATCAGCCCCAGCATTTT. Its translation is CASSPGLNQPQHF.

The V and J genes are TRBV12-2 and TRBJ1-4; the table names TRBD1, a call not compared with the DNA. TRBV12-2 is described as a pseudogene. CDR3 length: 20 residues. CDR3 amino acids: CASRLGSLDRGNATNEKLFF. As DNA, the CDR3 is TGTGCAAGTCGCTTAGGCTCTCTGGACAGGGGGAATGCAACTAATGAAAAACTGTTTTTT.

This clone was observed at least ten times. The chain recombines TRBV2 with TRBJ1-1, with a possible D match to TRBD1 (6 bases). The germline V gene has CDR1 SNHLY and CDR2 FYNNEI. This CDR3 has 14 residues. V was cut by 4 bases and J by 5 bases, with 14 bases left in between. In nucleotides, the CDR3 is TGTGCCAGCAGTGTCGGACAGAAGGAAACTGAAGCTTTCTTT. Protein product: CASSVGQKETEAFF.

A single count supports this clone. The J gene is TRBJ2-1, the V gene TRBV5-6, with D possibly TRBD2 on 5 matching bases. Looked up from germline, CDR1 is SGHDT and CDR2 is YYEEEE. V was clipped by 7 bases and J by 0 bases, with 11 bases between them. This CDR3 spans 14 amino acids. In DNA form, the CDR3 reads TGTGCCAGCGACGGGAAGAGCTCCTACAATGAGCAGTTCTTC. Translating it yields CASDGKSSYNEQFF.

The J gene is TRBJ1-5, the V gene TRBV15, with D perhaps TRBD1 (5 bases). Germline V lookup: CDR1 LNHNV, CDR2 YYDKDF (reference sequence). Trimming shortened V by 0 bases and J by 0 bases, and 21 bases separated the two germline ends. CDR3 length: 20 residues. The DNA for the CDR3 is TGTGCCACCAGCAGAGATATTTGGAAGGGGCAAGCCGATAGCAATCAGCCCCAGCATTTT. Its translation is CATSRDIWKGQADSNQPQHF.

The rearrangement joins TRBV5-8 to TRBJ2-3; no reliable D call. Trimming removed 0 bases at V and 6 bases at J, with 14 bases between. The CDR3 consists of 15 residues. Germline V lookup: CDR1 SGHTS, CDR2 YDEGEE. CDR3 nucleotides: TGTGCCAGCAGCTTGGGCCGTCCTGTCGTGGATACGCAGTATTTT. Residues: CASSLGRPVVDTQYF.

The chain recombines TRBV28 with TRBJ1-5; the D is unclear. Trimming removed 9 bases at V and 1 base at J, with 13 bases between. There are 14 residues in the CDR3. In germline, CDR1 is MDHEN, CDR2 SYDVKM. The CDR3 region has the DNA TGTGCCAGTTCAAGCGGGTGGAGCAATCAGCCCCAGCATTTT. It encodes CASSSGWSNQPQHF.

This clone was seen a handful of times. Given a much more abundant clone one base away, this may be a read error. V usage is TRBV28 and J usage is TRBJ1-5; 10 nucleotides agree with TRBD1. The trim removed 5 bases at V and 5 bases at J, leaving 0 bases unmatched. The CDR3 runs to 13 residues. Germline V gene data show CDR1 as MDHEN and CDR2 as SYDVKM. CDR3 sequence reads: CASSGTGDQPQHF. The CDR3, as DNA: TGTGCCAGCAGTGGGACAGGGGATCAGCCCCAGCATTTT.

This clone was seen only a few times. This CDR3 reads CASSQAKGWANEQFF. The CDR3, as DNA: TGTGCCAGCAGCCAAGCAAAGGGCTGGGCTAATGAGCAGTTCTTC. The chain employs TRBV14 and TRBJ2-1, with D hard to call. This CDR3 is built from 15 residues. V gave up 1 base and J gave up 7 bases, with 14 bases separating them. Per the germline V gene, CDR1 is SGHDN and CDR2 is FVKESK.